This TCR beta chain derives from a study of blood T cell repertoires in COVID-19. Study-level information: Samples taken during acute and convalescent COVID-19 were collected in the United States, Italy and Spain. From T cells, B-cell-depleted T cells, or PBMCs came the material, which was cDNA or gDNA.

Germline CDR1 ENHRY, CDR2 SYGVKD. The V and J ends lost 3 bases and 6 bases respectively, with 3 bases between them. This CDR3 spans 11 amino acids. This clone was counted once. Other DNA sequences in this sample translate to the same CDR3. Study processing details: Reference gene primer amplification yielded estimated nucleated cell counts. TCRdb keeps only in-frame clones here, not all; method: immunoSEQ multiplex PCR. V, J and clone size derive from that table, while D and trimming were established from the DNA sequence. The sample has approximately 94,000 clones, approximately 80% seen once; the top ten hold about an eighth.

The sequencing input was peripheral blood. The TCR comes from a man aged 45 to 65 with active or convalescent COVID-19. This chain uses TRBV10-3 with TRBJ2-1; unclear D gene. The CDR3 DNA follows: TGTGCCATCAGTGACCTCAATGAGCAGTTCTTC. It codes for CAISDLNEQFF.